This TCR beta chain appears in the sequencing data of a study of beta chain features in type 1 diabetes. Expressed TCRB transcripts were sequenced because the isolated RNA had all been reverse transcribed beforehand. Only in-frame clones appear in the TCRdb table, and some are missing; sequencing was by immunoSEQ multiplex PCR. Altogether roughly 330,000 clones are present, 13% being singletons, with the ten largest covering about 0.016%. The table lists this clone with a few counts. Its antigen is not identified. The same CDR3 arises from other DNA sequences in this sample as well. The CDR3 consists of 13 residues. Germline CDR1 and CDR2: LNHDA and SQIVND (reference sequence). V was clipped by 8 bases and J by 3 bases; unmatched bases: 2. Points from the study as a whole: Shorter TCRB CDR3s, moderately but significantly so, were found in Type 1 diabetes patients in all four CD4+ subsets.

Sequenced sample: naive CD4+ T cells from blood. V and J are TRBV19 and TRBJ2-3; 10 bases are a match to TRBD2. The TCR was taken from a young woman with type 1 diabetes. The CDR3 here is CASRTSGTDTQYF. The CDR3, as DNA: TGTGCCAGTCGGACTAGCGGAACAGATACGCAGTATTTT.